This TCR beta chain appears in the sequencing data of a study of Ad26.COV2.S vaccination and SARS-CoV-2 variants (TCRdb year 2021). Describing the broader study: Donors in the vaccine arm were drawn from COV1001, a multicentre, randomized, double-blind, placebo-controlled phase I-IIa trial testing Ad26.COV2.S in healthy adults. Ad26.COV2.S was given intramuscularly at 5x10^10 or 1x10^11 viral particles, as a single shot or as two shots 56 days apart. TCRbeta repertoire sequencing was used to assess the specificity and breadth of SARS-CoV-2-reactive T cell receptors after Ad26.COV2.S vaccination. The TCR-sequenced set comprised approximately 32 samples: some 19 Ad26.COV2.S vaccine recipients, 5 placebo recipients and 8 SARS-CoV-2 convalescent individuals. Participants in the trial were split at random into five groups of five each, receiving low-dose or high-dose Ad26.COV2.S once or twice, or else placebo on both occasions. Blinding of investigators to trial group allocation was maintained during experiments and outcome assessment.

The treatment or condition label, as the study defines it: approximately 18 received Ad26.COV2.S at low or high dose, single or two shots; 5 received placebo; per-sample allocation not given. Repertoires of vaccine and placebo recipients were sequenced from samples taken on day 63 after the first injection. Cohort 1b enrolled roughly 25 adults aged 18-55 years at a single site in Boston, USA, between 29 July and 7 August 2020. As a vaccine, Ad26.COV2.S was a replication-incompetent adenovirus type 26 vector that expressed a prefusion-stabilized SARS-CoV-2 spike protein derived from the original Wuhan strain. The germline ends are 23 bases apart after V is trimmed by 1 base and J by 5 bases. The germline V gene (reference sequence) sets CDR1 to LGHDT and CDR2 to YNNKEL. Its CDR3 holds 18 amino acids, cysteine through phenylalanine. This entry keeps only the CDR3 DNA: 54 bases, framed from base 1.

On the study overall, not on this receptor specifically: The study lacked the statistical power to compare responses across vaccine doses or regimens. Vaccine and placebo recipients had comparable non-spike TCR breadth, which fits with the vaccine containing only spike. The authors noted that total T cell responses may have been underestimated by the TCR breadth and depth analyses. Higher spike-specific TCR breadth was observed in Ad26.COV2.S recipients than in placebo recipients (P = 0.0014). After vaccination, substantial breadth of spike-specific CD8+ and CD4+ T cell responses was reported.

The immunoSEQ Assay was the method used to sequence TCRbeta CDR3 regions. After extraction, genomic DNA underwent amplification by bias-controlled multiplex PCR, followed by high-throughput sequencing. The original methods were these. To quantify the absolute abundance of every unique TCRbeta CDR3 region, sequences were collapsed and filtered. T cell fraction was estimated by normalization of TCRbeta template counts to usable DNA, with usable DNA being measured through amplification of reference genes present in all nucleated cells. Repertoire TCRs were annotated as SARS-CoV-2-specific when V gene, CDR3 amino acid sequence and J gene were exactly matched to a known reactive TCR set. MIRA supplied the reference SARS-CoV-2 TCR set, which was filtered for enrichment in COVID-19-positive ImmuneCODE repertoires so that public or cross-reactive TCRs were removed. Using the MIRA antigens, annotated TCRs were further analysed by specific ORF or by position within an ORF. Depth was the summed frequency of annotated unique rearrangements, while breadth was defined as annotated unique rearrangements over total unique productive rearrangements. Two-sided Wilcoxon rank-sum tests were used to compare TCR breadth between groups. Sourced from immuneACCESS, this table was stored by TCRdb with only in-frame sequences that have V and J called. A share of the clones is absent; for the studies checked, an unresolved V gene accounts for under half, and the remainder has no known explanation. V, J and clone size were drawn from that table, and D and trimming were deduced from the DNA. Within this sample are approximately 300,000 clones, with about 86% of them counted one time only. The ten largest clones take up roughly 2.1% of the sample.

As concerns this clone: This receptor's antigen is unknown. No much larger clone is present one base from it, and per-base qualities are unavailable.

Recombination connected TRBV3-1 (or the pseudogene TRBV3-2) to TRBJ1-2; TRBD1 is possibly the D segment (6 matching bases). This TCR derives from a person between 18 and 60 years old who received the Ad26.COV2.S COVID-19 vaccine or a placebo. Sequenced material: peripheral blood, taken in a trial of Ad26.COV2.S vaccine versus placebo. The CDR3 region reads CASSQGMRGLSRIYGYTF. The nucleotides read TGTGCCAGCAGCCAAGGCATGCGGGGGCTGTCGCGGATATATGGCTACACCTTC.